What follows describes a single T cell receptor (beta chain). Its target is not known. This sample stems from a study of Ad26.COV2.S vaccination and SARS-CoV-2 variants. Overall study context: Ad26.COV2.S given intramuscularly, once or twice 56 days apart. Overall study findings and caveats: Vaccine and placebo recipients had similar non-spike TCR breadth.

Sequencing was performed with immunoSEQ multiplex PCR; in TCRdb, only in-frame clones are kept and a portion is missing. The repertoire holds some 250,000 clones, with roughly 88% as singletons. CDR1 and CDR2 (germline): WNHNN, SYGVQD (reference sequence). J gave up 3 bases and V 10 bases, and 5 bases lay outside the gene matches. The CDR3 loop spans 12 amino acids. Documented treatment: 15 to 20 received Ad26.COV2.S at low or high dose, single or two shots; roughly five received placebo; per-sample allocation not given. The study sampled participants on day 63 after the first vaccine or placebo injection.

The TCR was taken from a person between 18 and 65 years old who received the Ad26.COV2.S COVID-19 vaccine or a placebo. This sequence joins TRBV10-1 and TRBJ1-1; 7 bases fit TRBD1. This sample comprised peripheral blood, obtained in a trial of Ad26.COV2.S vaccine versus placebo. CDR3 residues: CANSGGDTEAFF. Here the CDR3 DNA reads TGCGCCAACTCAGGGGGGGACACTGAAGCTTTCTTT.